One sample yielded the 30 T cell receptor beta chains listed below, sequenced in a study of shared T cell receptors in the human thymus. Method: immunoSEQ multiplex PCR; TCRdb's copy keeps in-frame clones and lacks some. Altogether 700,000 or so clones are present, 70% to 90% being singletons, with the ten largest covering more than 0.01%. These data also formed part of another study, on human thymus T cells.

Material: thymocytes. The receptors derive from a girl in the first two years of life with a congenital heart defect.

This chain joins TRBV13 and TRBJ1-2; 7 nucleotides agree with TRBD1. V was clipped by 5 bases and J by 4 bases; unmatched bases: 7. Germline CDR1 and CDR2: PRHDT and FYEKMQ (reference sequence). This CDR3 spans 14 amino acids. CDR3 coding DNA: TGTGCCAGCAGCCAGGGGGAGGCCCTCTATGGCTACACCTTC. The encoded protein is CASSQGEALYGYTF.

This chain joins TRBV30 and TRBJ1-1; possible D gene TRBD1, 5 bases. This CDR3 has 16 amino acids. In germline, CDR1 is GTSNPN, CDR2 SVGIG (reference sequence). V was trimmed by 1 base and J by 1 base, leaving 16 bases between them. The CDR3 spells CAWSGDSRTPNTEAFF. In DNA form, the CDR3 reads TGTGCCTGGAGTGGTGACAGTCGGACCCCGAACACTGAAGCTTTCTTT.

This chain uses TRBV2 with TRBJ1-1; tentative D call: TRBD1 (6 bases). Deletions cut 6 bases from V and 0 bases from J, with 17 bases between. This CDR3 is 16 amino acids long. CDR1 SNHLY and CDR2 FYNNEI come from the germline V gene. DNA of the CDR3: TGTGCCAGCAGGAACAGGGAACAGAAGATGAACACTGAAGCTTTCTTT. It is translated as CASRNREQKMNTEAFF.

The chain combines TRBV2 with TRBJ1-6; a possible D gene is TRBD1 (6 bases). The CDR3 has 16 residues. In germline, CDR1 is SNHLY, CDR2 FYNNEI. V was shortened by 3 bases and J by 8 bases, with 17 bases between the two germline ends. CDR3 sequence reads: CASSDPPDRWDSPLHF. The CDR3 bases are TGTGCCAGCAGTGACCCACCTGACAGGTGGGATTCACCCCTCCACTTT.

This chain links TRBV11-2 with TRBJ2-7, with 12 bases lining up with TRBD2. V trimming: 0 bases; J trimming: 3 bases; junction bases outside the gene matches: 0. The CDR3 is 15 residues long. The germline V gene has CDR1 SGHAT and CDR2 FQNNGV. The DNA of the CDR3 is TGTGCCAGCAGCTTAGAACTAGCGGGGGGCTACGAGCAGTACTTC. Protein: CASSLELAGGYEQYF.

The rearrangement links TRBV27 to TRBJ1-2; 9 bases are a match to TRBD1. V lost 0 bases and J lost 5; bases outside the gene matches: 13. The CDR3 is 18 residues long. Germline V CDR1 and CDR2: MNHEY, SMNVEV (reference sequence). CDR3 nucleotide sequence: TGTGCCAGCAGTTTATCGGATTCAAGACAGGGGGGACTGTATGGCTACACCTTC. Its translation is CASSLSDSRQGGLYGYTF.

This rearrangement joins TRBV5-1 to TRBJ1-2; 11 bases are shared with TRBD1. The CDR3 sequence is 18 residues long. Germline assignment: CDR1 SGHRS and CDR2 YFSETQ. Trimming at V came to 4 bases and at J to 5 bases, leaving 16 bases not matched to a gene. The chain's CDR3 is CASSPKRDRGNSRYGYTF. In nucleotides, the CDR3 is TGCGCCAGCAGCCCGAAGCGGGACAGGGGGAACTCAAGGTATGGCTACACCTTC.

The V and J genes are TRBV18 and TRBJ1-2; TRBD1 aligns across 9 bases. CDR1 is KGHSH, CDR2 LQKENI, per germline. The ends lost 4 bases at V and 7 bases at J; junction bases unmatched: 16. CDR3 length: 17 amino acids. The CDR3 DNA sequence: TGTGCCAGCTCACAACGGACAGGGGACGCGGGTTTAGGTGGCTACACCTTC. Translating gives CASSQRTGDAGLGGYTF.

This clone appeared a single time. V usage is TRBV11-2 and J usage is TRBJ1-1, with TRBD1 matching 8 bases. The CDR3 is made up of 17 amino acids. Germline values: CDR1 SGHAT, CDR2 FQNNGV. The J segment lost 5 bases and the V segment lost 5 bases, leaving 16 bases of the junction unmatched. The CDR3: CASSPVGVGQGGTEAFF. The CDR3, as DNA: TGTGCCAGCAGCCCCGTGGGGGTAGGACAGGGTGGTACTGAAGCTTTCTTT. The full variable domain, rest sourced from reference TRBV11-2 and TRBJ1-1, is EAGVAQSPRYKIIEKRQSVAFWCNPISGHATLYWYQQILGQGPKLLIQFQNNGVVDDSQLPKDRFSAERLKGVDSTLKIQPAKLEDSAVYLCASSPVGVGQGGTEAFFGQGTRLTVV.

This clone was seen more than once but under ten times. The rearrangement joins TRBV4-1 to TRBJ2-1; TRBD2 matches at 10 bases. The germline V gene has CDR1 MGHRA and CDR2 YSYEKL. The CDR3 is 15 residues long. V lost 4 bases and J lost 7; bases outside the gene matches: 7. The chain's CDR3 is CASSPLSGGENEQFF. The CDR3 DNA is TGCGCCAGCAGCCCCTTAAGCGGGGGGGAGAATGAGCAGTTCTTC.

The V call is TRBV7-9, the J call TRBJ1-5; D is uncertain. This CDR3 is built from 16 residues. CDR1 is SEHNR and CDR2 is FQNEAQ in the germline V gene (reference sequence). V lost 5 bases to trimming and J lost 2 bases, with 16 bases between them. CDR3 coding DNA: TGTGCCAGCAGCCCAGATCCCCGAGGTCGCAATCAGCCCCAGCATTTT. It translates to CASSPDPRGRNQPQHF. The full variable domain, rest sourced from reference TRBV7-9 and TRBJ1-5, is DTGVSQNPRHKITKRGQNVTFRCDPISEHNRLYWYRQTLGQGPEFLTYFQNEAQLEKSRLLSDRFSAERPKGSFSTLEIQRTEQGDSAMYLCASSPDPRGRNQPQHFGDGTRLSIL.

This clone has just one count. The rearrangement uses TRBV13 and TRBJ2-3, with 10 bases identical to TRBD2. CDR1 is PRHDT and CDR2 is FYEKMQ in the germline V gene (reference sequence). V shed 5 bases and J 7 bases; nucleotides not matched to a gene: 18. The CDR3 has 18 residues. The CDR3 loop reads CASSPMGWKSGGANTQYF. The CDR3 DNA reads TGTGCCAGCAGCCCGATGGGTTGGAAGAGCGGGGGGGCAAATACGCAGTATTTT.

The chain has TRBV5-5 and TRBJ1-2; D gene uncertain. This CDR3 region has 17 residues. Germline CDR1 reads SGHKS; CDR2 reads YYEKEE (reference sequence). V was cut by 1 base and J by 8 bases, with 24 bases left in between. The DNA of the CDR3 is TGTGCCAGCAGCTTGTGGAGGGTATCAGCCCCCTTGGGAGGCTACACCTTC. Its protein product is CASSLWRVSAPLGGYTF.

The chain combines TRBV14 with TRBJ1-2, with TRBD1 matching over 8 bases. Germline values: CDR1 SGHDN, CDR2 FVKESK. The CDR3 contains 16 residues. The trim removed 4 bases at V and 0 bases at J, leaving 7 bases unmatched. This CDR3 reads CASSLGGQETNYGYTF. In DNA, the CDR3 is TGTGCCAGCAGCCTGGGGGGACAGGAAACTAACTATGGCTACACCTTC.

The chain joins TRBV7-2 to TRBJ2-1; D gene uncertain. The CDR3 runs to 17 residues. Per the germline V gene, CDR1 is SGHTA and CDR2 is FQGNSA. V was cut by 2 bases and J by 4 bases, with 18 bases left in between. The DNA of the CDR3 is TGTGCCAGCAGCTTAAATCGACTCCTACCCAGATACAATGAGCAGTTCTTC. This translates into CASSLNRLLPRYNEQFF.

This clone was counted only a few times. The CDR3 region is CASSQDLGQAEGGEKLFF. DNA for the CDR3: TGCGCCAGCAGCCAAGATCTGGGACAGGCCGAGGGGGGAGAAAAACTGTTTTTT. V and J are TRBV4-3 and TRBJ1-4, with 8 bases that match TRBD1. The CDR3 is 18 amino acids. V shed 0 bases and J 8 bases; nucleotides not matched to a gene: 14. In germline, CDR1 is LGHNA, CDR2 YSLEER.

The chain links TRBV5-1 to TRBJ1-1, with TRBD1 matching over 7 bases. V trimming: 3 bases; J trimming: 5 bases; junction bases outside the gene matches: 4. CDR3 length: 13 amino acids. In germline, CDR1 is SGHRS, CDR2 YFSETQ. The CDR3 bases are TGCGCCAGCAGCTCAGGGGGAAGAACTGAAGCTTTCTTT. Its protein is CASSSGGRTEAFF. Combining the CDR3 with reference TRBV5-1 and TRBJ1-1 gives the whole variable domain KAGVTQTPRYLIKTRGQQVTLSCSPISGHRSVSWYQQTPGQGLQFLFEYFSETQRNKGNFPGRFSGRQFSNSRSEMNVSTLELGDSALYLCASSSGGRTEAFFGQGTRLTVV.

The chain links TRBV27 to TRBJ2-4, with 7 bases that match TRBD2. Germline CDR1 and CDR2: MNHEY and SMNVEV (reference sequence). The V gene end was trimmed by 7 bases and the J gene end by 2 bases; junction bases not matched to a gene: 8. The CDR3 sequence is 15 residues long. This chain's CDR3 is CASTKRGGSKNIQYF. In nucleotides, the CDR3 is TGTGCCAGCACCAAAAGGGGAGGGTCCAAAAACATTCAGTACTTC.

The CDR3 DNA reads TGCGCCAGCAGCGGACGGGACAGGAGCTCCTACGAGCAGTACTTC. Amino acid sequence: CASSGRDRSSYEQYF. The chain is built from TRBV5-1 and TRBJ2-7; 8 bases fit TRBD1. Unmatched junction bases numbered 6, after V lost 4 bases and J lost 0 bases. The CDR3 has 15 residues. Germline loops: CDR1 SGHRS, CDR2 YFSETQ.

The rearrangement uses TRBV19 and TRBJ2-2; the match to TRBD1 covers 8 bases. Looked up from germline, CDR1 is LNHDA and CDR2 is SQIVND (reference sequence). CDR3 length equals 16 residues. With 5 bases clipped from V and 3 bases from J, the junction kept 8 bases outside the gene matches. The CDR3: CASSPPGQVDTGELFF. The CDR3 nucleotides are TGTGCCAGTAGTCCCCCGGGACAGGTGGACACCGGGGAGCTGTTTTTT.

This chain connects TRBV4-1 to TRBJ2-7; 8 nucleotides match TRBD2. Germline lookup yields CDR1 MGHRA and CDR2 YSYEKL. The CDR3 runs 17 residues. The J segment lost 3 bases and the V segment lost 5 bases, leaving 15 bases of the junction unmatched. The DNA of the CDR3 is TGCGCCAGCAGCGGGGCCCCTCGGGTAGCGGGGATCTACGAGCAGTACTTC. It translates to CASSGAPRVAGIYEQYF.

A single count supports this clone. As DNA, the CDR3 is TGCGCCAGCAGCCCCAAGCCGACAGGGGGCAGCTATGAGCAGTTCTTC. Its protein is CASSPKPTGGSYEQFF. The rearrangement joins TRBV5-1 to TRBJ2-1; 10 bases agree with TRBD1. With 4 bases clipped from V and 8 bases from J, the junction kept 12 bases outside the gene matches. Germline V gives CDR1 SGHRS, CDR2 YFSETQ. The CDR3 has 16 residues.

This clone was recorded only once. Mismatch with germline at one junction end may stem from a read error. The genes are TRBV29-1 and TRBJ1-1; no clear D gene. This CDR3 has 9 residues. Germline loops: CDR1 SQVTM, CDR2 ANQGSEA. CDR3 DNA: TGCAGCGTTGTTGGGCCCCCCACCTTT. Translation gives CSVVGPPTF.

The V call is TRBV28, the J call TRBJ1-5; no clear D. Germline-derived CDR1 and CDR2 are MDHEN and SYDVKM. The V end was cut by 3 bases, the J end by 0 bases, with 12 bases between. The CDR3 contains 16 residues. In DNA form, the CDR3 reads TGTGCCAGCAGTTTTACGGGGAAATATAGCAATCAGCCCCAGCATTTT. This gives the protein CASSFTGKYSNQPQHF.

The sample holds one count of this clone. The junction shows a germline mismatch at one end, possibly a read error. Other DNA sequences from this sample encode an identical CDR3 as well. The chain couples TRBV28 to TRBJ1-6, with 8 bases aligning to TRBD1. Germline V lookup: CDR1 MDHEN, CDR2 SYDVKM. The CDR3 consists of 17 residues. The CDR3 DNA reads TGTGCCAGCAGTCGCCGGACAGGGTGGTCCTATAATTCCCCCCTCCACTTT. Translating gives CASSRRTGWSYNSPLHF.

This chain uses TRBV5-4 with TRBJ1-2; D is undetermined. Germline V CDR1 and CDR2: SGHNT, YYREEE (reference sequence). Trimming removed 1 base at V and 3 bases at J, with 7 bases between. This CDR3 has 13 amino acids. CDR3 nucleotide sequence: TGTGCCAGCAGCTTGCGTACAGACTATGGCTACACCTTC. It encodes CASSLRTDYGYTF.

The chain couples TRBV5-4 to TRBJ1-2; 7 bases are shared with TRBD1. From germline, CDR1 is SGHNT and CDR2 YYREEE (reference sequence). The CDR3 covers 16 residues. Trimming at V came to 2 bases and at J to 1 base, leaving 8 bases not matched to a gene. CDR3 amino acids: CASSLPTGQGNYGYTF. In DNA form, the CDR3 reads TGTGCCAGCAGCTTACCGACAGGGCAGGGTAACTATGGCTACACCTTC.

The chain joins TRBV4-1 to TRBJ1-6, with 8 bases lining up with TRBD1. CDR3 size: 16 residues. Germline trimming cut 4 bases from V and 9 bases from J; bases unmatched to any gene: 11. Germline V lookup: CDR1 MGHRA, CDR2 YSYEKL. This chain's CDR3 is CASSLYAGQGPSPLHF. The CDR3 nucleotides are TGCGCCAGCAGCCTTTACGCCGGACAGGGCCCTTCACCCCTCCACTTT.

V is TRBV4-1 and J is TRBJ1-2; D possibly corresponds to TRBD1 (5 bases). This CDR3 comprises 16 residues. V lost 5 bases, J lost 0 bases, and 16 bases lay in between. Per germline, CDR1 MGHRA and CDR2 YSYEKL. The CDR3 DNA follows: TGCGCCAGCAGCAGGGCTAGTCGGGGGACTAACTATGGCTACACCTTC. As protein: CASSRASRGTNYGYTF.

This rearrangement joins TRBV5-4 to TRBJ2-7; 7 nucleotides line up with TRBD2. The CDR3 extends over 17 amino acids. CDR1 and CDR2 (germline): SGHNT, YYREEE (reference sequence). With 2 bases clipped from V and 3 bases from J, the junction kept 14 bases outside the gene matches. This CDR3 reads CASSLALGGGRGYEQYF. The CDR3, as DNA: TGTGCCAGCAGCTTAGCCTTGGGGGGGGGAAGGGGCTACGAGCAGTACTTC. Full variable domain (rest looked up from reference TRBV5-4 and TRBJ2-7): ETGVTQSPTHLIKTRGQQVTLRCSSQSGHNTVSWYQQALGQGPQFIFQYYREEENGRGNFPPRFSGLQFPNYSSELNVNALELDDSALYLCASSLALGGGRGYEQYFGPGTRLTVT.